The 5 T cell receptor beta chains listed next were all sequenced from one sample in a study of a mutant IDH1 vaccine in newly diagnosed glioma. Time point indicated: week 35, safety follow-up. Every single dose of the vaccine, 300 ug of mutant IDH1 20-mer peptide, came with topical imiquimod. TCRdb's copy holds only in-frame clones and misses some; the assay was immunoSEQ multiplex PCR. The sample carries roughly 60,000 clones, roughly 79% recorded once. These receptors lack a known antigen. The material was PBMCs, obtained from a glioma patient whose treatment included an IDH1 peptide vaccine. The receptors were gathered from a man aged 35 to 55 with glioma.

The rearrangement uses TRBV6-5 and TRBJ2-5, with 8 bases aligning to TRBD2. The CDR3 has 15 amino acids. V was clipped by 2 bases and J by 2 bases; unmatched bases: 4. Germline CDR1 MNHEY, CDR2 SVGAGI. The CDR3 loop is CASSYGGGRQETQYF. The CDR3 DNA reads TGTGCCAGCAGTTACGGGGGCGGGAGGCAAGAGACCCAGTACTTC.

This clone was recorded a few times. V gene TRBV6-5 combines with J gene TRBJ1-5; 7 bases agree with TRBD1. The CDR3 loop spans 15 amino acids. Trimming at V came to 4 bases and at J to 6 bases, leaving 9 bases not matched to a gene. The germline V gene has CDR1 MNHEY and CDR2 SVGAGI. The CDR3 DNA is TGTGCCAGCAGTTCCGTTAGGGGGCGAGGTCAGCCCCAGCATTTT. Translating gives CASSSVRGRGQPQHF.

The chain uses TRBV27 and TRBJ1-2, with D hard to call. Trimming pared 5 bases from V and 4 bases from J, leaving 20 bases between. The germline V gene has CDR1 MNHEY and CDR2 SMNVEV (reference sequence). The CDR3 sequence is 16 residues long. The CDR3 spells CASSLRTSGSFYGYTF. As DNA, the CDR3 is TGTGCCAGCAGTCTTCGGACGTCTGGTTCATTCTATGGCTACACCTTC.

The chain combines TRBV13 with TRBJ2-1; 8 positions match TRBD2. V gave up 3 bases and J gave up 3 bases; unmatched junction bases: 4. Germline lookup yields CDR1 PRHDT and CDR2 FYEKMQ (reference sequence). This CDR3 comprises 15 residues. CDR3 sequence reads: CASSFSGKIYNEQFF. CDR3 nucleotide sequence: TGTGCCAGCAGCTTTAGCGGGAAAATCTACAATGAGCAGTTCTTC.

The chain links TRBV2 to TRBJ1-5; TRBD1 matches 7 bases. CDR3 length: 13 residues. J was trimmed by 5 bases and V by 5 bases; bases with no gene match: 3. CDR1 SNHLY and CDR2 FYNNEI come from the germline V gene. The CDR3 loop reads CASSTGADQPQHF. CDR3 nucleotide sequence: TGTGCCAGCAGTACAGGGGCGGATCAGCCCCAGCATTTT. Looking up the rest from reference TRBV2 and TRBJ1-5 gives the full variable domain: EPEVTQTPSHQVTQMGQEVILRCVPISNHLYFYWYRQILGQKVEFLVSFYNNEISEKSEIFDDQFSVERPDGSNFTLKIRSTKLEDSAMYFCASSTGADQPQHFGDGTRLSIL.